This entry describes one TCR beta chain. The data are from a study of OX40 agonist ivuxolimab in advanced cancers. Germline-derived CDR1 and CDR2 are SGHNT and YENEEA. V was cut by 5 bases and J by 4 bases, with 26 bases left in between. CDR3 length: 18 residues. Method: immunoSEQ multiplex PCR; TCRdb's copy keeps in-frame clones and lacks some. The sample carries tens of thousands of clones, about 82% recorded once. The clonotype originates from an adult with an advanced solid tumor such as melanoma, head and neck, liver or kidney cancer. Here the sequenced sample was CD4+ or CD8+ T cells sorted from blood, taken in a trial of the OX40 agonist ivuxolimab. The chain recombines TRBV11-3 with TRBJ2-5; D is unclear. The CDR3 loop is CASSLHQESHRRPETQYF. CDR3 DNA sequence: TGTGCCAGCAGCCTACACCAAGAGTCACACCGACGCCCAGAGACCCAGTACTTC.